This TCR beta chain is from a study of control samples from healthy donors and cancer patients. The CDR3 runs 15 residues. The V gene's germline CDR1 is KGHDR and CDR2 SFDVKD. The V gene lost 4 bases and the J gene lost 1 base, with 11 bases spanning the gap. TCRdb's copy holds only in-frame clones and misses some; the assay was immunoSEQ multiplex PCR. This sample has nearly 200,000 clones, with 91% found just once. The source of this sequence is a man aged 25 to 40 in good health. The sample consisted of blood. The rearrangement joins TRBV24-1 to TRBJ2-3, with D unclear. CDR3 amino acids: CATSDPRNRTDTQYF. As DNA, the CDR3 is TGTGCCACCAGTGACCCCCGGAATCGCACAGATACGCAGTATTTT.